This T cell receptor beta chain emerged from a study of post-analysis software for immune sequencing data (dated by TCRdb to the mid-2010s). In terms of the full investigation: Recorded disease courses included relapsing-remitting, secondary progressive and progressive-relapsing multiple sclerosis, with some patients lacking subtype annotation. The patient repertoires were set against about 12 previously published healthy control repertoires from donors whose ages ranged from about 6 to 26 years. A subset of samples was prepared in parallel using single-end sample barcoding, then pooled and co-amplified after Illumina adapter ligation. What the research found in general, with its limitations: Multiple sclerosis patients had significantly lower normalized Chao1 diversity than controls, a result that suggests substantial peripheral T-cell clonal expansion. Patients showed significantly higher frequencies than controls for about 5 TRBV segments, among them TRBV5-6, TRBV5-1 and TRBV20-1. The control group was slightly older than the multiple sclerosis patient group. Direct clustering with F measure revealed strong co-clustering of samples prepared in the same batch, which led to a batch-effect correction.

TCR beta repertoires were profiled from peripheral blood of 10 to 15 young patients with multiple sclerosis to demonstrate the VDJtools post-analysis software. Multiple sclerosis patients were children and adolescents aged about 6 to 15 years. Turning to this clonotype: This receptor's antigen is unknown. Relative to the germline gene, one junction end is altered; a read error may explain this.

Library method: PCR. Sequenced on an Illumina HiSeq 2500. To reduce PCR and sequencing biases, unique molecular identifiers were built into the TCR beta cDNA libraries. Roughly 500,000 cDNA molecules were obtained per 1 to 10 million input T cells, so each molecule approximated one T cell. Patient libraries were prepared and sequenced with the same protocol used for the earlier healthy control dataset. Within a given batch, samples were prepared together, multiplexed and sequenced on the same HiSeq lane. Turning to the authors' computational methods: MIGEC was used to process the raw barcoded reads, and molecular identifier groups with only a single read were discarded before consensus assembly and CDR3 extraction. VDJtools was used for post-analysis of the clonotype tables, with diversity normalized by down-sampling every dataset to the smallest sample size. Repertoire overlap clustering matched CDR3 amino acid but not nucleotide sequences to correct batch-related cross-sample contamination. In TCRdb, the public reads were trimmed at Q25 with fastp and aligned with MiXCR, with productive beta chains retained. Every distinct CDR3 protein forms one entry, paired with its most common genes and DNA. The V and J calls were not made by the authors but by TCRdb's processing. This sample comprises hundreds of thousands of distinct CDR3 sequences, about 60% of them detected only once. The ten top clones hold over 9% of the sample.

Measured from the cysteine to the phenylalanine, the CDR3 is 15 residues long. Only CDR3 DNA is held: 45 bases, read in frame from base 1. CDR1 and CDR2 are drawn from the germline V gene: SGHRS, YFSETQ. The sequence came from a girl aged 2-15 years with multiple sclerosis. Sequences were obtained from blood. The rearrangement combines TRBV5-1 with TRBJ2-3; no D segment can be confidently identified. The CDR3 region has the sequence CASSSLGILTDMQYF. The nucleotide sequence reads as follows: TGCGCCAGCAGCTCCCTGGGGATCCTCACAGATATGCAGTATTTT.